This T cell receptor (beta chain) was identified in a study of tumor-infiltrating lymphocytes in primary liver carcinoma. The source material, roughly 18-30 mg of unsorted bulk tissue, was used to co-extract RNA and DNA. Researchers took samples from five separate regions of each tumor. The CDR3 loop spans 13 amino acids. Germline V CDR1 and CDR2: SGDLS, YYNGEE. About this clonotype itself: The antigen remains undetermined. One end of the junction varies from germline; a read error may be responsible.

Points from the study as a whole: Tumor-blood pairs (like tumor-adjacent pairs) overlapped less than tumor region pairs did. Tumors and blood were compared for top-250-clone fraction, and tumors had the significantly higher value (p = 0.039).

TCR beta cDNA was reverse-transcribed from around 0.55 ug of total RNA. The reaction used a constant-region primer and ProtoScript II reverse transcriptase. Investigators got TCR beta libraries out of three nested multiplex PCR rounds, done with slightly modified ARM-PCR. Amplification in the first two PCR rounds was performed using TRBV1-TRBV30 forward primers and a C-beta reverse primer for 9 to 11 cycles each. TCRdb re-called the multiplex PCR reads through MiXCR, storing one row per CDR3 protein. This table has 50,000 to 65,000 distinct CDR3 sequences, 71% appearing once. This TCR was sampled from a man in his forties with primary liver carcinoma and hepatitis B virus infection. The chain uses TRBV9 and TRBJ1-4; D gene unclear. The sequenced sample was liver tumor tissue from sampling region 4. The subset here: tumor region T4, right-lateral pole. The CDR3 bases are TGTGCCAGCAGCGTAGGACTTAATGTAAAACTGTTTTTT. Amino acids: CASSVGLNVKLFF.